This T cell receptor beta chain is drawn from a study of control samples from healthy donors and cancer patients. The table came from immunoSEQ multiplex PCR; TCRdb's copy has only in-frame clones and leaves some out. This table has around 68,000 clones, roughly 84% appearing once. The CDR3 is made up of 18 amino acids. V gave up 0 bases and J gave up 0 bases, with 15 bases separating them. Per germline, CDR1 LGHNA and CDR2 YSLEER. The receptor's source is a man aged 50 to 60 in good health. V is TRBV4-3 and J is TRBJ1-3; tentatively, D is TRBD1 (5 bases). Sequenced material: blood. The CDR3 here is CASSQDPSTVSSGNTIYF. In nucleotides, the CDR3 is TGCGCCAGCAGCCAAGATCCCTCGACAGTTTCCTCTGGAAACACCATATATTTT.